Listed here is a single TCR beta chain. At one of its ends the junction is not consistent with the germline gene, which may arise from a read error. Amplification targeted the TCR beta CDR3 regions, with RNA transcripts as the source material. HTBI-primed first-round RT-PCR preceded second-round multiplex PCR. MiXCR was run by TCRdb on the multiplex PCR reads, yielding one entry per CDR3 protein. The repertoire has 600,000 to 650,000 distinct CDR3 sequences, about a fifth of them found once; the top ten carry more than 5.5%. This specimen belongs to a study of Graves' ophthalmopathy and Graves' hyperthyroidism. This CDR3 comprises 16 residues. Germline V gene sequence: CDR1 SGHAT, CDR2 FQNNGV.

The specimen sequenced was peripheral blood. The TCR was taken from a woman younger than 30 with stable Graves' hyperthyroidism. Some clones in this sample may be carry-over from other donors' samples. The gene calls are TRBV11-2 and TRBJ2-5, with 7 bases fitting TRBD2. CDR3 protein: CASSLGVSGGSETKYF. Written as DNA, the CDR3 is TGTGCCAGCAGCTTAGGCGTGTCGGGGGGATCAGAGACCAAGTACTTC.